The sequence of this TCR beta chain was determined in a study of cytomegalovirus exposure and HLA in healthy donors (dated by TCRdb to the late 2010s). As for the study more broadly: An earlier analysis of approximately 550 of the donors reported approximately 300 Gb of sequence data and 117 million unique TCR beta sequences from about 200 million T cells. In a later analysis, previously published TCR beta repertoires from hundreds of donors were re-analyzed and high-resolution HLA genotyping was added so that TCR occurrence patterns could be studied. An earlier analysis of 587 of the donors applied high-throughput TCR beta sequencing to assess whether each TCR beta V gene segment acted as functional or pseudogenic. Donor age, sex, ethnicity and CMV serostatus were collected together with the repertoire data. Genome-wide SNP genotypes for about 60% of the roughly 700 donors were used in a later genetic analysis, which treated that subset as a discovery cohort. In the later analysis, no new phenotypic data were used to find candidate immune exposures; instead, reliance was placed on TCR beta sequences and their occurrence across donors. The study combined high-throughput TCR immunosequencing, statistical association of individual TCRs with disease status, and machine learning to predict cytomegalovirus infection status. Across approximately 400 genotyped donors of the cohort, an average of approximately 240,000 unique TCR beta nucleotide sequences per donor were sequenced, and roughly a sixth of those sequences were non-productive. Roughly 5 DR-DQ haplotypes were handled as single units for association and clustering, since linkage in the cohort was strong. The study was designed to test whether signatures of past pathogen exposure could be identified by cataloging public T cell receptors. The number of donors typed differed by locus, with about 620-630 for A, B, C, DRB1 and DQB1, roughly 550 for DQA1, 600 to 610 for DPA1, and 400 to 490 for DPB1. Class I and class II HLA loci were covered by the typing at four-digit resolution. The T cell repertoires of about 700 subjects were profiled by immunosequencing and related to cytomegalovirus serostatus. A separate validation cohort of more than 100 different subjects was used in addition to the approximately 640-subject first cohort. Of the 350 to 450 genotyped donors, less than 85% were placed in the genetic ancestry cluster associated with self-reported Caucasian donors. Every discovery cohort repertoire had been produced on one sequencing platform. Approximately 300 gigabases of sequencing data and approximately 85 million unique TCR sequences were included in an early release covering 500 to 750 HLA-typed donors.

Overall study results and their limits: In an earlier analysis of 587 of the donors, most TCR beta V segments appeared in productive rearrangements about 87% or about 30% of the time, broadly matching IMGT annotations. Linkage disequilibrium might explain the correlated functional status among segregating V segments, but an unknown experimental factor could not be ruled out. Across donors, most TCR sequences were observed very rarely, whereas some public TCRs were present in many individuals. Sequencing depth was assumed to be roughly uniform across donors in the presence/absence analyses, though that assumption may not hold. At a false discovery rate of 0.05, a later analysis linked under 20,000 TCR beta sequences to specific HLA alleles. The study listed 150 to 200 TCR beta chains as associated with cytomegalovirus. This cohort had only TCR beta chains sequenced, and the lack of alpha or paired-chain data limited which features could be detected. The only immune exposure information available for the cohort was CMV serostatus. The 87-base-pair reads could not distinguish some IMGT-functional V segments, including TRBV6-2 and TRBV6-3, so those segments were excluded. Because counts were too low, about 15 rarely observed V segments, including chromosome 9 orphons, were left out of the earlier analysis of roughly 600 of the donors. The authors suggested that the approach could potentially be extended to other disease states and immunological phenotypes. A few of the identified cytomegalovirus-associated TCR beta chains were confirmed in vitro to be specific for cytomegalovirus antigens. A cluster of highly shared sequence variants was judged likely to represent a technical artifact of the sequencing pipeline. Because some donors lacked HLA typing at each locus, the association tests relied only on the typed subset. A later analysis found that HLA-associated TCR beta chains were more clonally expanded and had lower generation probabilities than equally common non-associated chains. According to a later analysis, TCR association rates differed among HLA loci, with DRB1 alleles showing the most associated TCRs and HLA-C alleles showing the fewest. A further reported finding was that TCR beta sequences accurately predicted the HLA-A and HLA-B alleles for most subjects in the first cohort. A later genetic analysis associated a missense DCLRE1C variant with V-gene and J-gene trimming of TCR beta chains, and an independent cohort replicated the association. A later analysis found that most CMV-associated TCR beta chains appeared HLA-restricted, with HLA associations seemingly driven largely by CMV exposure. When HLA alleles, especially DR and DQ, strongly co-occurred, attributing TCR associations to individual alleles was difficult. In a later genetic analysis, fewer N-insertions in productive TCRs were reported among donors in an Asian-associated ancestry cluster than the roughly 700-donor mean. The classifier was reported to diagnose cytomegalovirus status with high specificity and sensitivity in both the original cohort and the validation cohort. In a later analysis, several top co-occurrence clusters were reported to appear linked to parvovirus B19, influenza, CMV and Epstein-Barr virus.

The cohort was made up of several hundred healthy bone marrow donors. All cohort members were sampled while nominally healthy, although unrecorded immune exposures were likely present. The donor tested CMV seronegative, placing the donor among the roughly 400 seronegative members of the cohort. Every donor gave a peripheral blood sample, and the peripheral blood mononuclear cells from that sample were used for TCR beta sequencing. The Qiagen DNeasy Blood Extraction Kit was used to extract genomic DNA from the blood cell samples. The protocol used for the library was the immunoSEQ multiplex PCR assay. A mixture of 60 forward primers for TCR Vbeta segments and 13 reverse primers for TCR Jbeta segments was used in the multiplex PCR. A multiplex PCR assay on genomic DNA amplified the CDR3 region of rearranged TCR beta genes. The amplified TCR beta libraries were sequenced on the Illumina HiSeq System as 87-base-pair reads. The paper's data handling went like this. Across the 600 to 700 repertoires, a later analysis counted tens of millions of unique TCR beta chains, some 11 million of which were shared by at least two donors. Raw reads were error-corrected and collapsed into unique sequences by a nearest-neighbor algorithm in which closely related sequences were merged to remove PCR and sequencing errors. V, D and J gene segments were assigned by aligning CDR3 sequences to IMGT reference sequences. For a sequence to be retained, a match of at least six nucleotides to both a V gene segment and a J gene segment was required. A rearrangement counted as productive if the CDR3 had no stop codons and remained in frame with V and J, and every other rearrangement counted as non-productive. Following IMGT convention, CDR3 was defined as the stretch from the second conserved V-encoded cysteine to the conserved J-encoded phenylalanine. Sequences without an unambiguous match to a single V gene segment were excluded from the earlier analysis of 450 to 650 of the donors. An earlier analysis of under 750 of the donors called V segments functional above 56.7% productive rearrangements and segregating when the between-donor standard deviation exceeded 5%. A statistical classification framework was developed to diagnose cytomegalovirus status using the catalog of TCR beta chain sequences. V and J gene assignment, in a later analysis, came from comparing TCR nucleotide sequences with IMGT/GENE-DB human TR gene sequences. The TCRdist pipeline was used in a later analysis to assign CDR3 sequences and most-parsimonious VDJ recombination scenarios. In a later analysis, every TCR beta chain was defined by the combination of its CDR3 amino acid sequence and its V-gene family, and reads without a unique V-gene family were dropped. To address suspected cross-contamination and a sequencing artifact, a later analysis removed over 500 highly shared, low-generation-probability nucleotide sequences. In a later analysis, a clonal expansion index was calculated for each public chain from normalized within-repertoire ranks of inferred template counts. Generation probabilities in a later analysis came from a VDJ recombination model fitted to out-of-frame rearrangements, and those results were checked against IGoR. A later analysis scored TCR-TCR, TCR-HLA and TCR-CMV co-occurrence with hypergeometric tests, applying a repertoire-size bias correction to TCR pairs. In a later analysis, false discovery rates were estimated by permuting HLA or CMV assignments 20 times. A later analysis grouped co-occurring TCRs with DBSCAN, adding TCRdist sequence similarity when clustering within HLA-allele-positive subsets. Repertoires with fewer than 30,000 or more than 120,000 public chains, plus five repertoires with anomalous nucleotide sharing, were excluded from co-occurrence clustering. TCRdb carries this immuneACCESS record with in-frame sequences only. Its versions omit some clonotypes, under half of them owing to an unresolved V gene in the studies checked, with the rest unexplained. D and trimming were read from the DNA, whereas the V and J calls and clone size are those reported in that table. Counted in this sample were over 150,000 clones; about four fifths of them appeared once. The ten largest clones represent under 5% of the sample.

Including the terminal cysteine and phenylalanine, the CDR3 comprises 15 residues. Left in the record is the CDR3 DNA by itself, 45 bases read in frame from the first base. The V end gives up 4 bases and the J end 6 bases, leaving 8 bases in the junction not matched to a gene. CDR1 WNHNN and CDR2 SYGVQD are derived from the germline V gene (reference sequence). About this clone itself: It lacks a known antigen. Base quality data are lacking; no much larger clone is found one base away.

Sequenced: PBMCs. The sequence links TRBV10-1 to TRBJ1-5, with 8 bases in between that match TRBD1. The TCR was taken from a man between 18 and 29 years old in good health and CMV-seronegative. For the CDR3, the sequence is CASSVGRGPGQPQHF. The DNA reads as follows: TGCGCCAGCAGTGTCGGCAGGGGGCCGGGTCAGCCCCAGCATTTT.